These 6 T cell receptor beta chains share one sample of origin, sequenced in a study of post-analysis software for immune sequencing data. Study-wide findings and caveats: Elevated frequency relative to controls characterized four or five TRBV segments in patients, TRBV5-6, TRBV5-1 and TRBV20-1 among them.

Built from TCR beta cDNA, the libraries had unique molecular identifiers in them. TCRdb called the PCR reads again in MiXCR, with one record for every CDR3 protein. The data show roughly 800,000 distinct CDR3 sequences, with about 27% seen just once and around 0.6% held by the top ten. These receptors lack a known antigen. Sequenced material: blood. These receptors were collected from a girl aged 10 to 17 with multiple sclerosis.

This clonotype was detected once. The CDR3 loop is CASSLIFQGSTDTQYF. CDR3 sequence (DNA): TGTGCCAGCAGCTTAATATTTCAGGGGAGCACAGATACGCAGTATTTT. The gene calls are TRBV11-2 and TRBJ2-3, with D possibly matching TRBD1 (6 bases). The CDR3 covers 16 residues. V lost 2 bases, J lost 0 bases, and 12 bases lay in between. Germline V gene data show CDR1 as SGHAT and CDR2 as FQNNGV. The full variable domain, rest sourced from reference TRBV11-2 and TRBJ2-3, is EAGVAQSPRYKIIEKRQSVAFWCNPISGHATLYWYQQILGQGPKLLIQFQNNGVVDDSQLPKDRFSAERLKGVDSTLKIQPAKLEDSAVYLCASSLIFQGSTDTQYFGPGTRLTVL.

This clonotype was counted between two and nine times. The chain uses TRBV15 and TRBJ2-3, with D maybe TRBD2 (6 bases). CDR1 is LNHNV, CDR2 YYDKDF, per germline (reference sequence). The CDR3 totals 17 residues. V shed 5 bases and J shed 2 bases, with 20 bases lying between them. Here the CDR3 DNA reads TGTGCCACCAGCCAAATACCTCGGCGGGGCCTCACAGATACGCAGTATTTT. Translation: CATSQIPRRGLTDTQYF.

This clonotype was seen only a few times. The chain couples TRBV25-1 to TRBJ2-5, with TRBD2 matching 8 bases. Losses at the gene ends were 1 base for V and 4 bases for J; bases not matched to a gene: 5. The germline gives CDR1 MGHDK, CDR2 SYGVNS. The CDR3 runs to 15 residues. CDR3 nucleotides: TGTGCCAGCAGTGAATCCCTAGCGGGTGGAGAGACCCAGTACTTC. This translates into CASSESLAGGETQYF.

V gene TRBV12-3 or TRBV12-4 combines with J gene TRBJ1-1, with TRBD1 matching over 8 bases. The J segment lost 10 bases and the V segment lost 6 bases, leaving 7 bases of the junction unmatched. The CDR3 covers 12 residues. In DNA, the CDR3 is TGTGCCAGCAGACAAGACAGGGGAAGAGCTTTCTTT. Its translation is CASRQDRGRAFF.

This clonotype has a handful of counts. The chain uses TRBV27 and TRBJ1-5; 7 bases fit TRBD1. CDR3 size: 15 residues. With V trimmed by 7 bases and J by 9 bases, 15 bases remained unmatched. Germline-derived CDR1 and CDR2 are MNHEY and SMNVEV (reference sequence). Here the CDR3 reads CASKGAGHSFGPQHF. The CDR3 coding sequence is TGTGCCAGCAAGGGGGCGGGACACAGTTTTGGGCCCCAGCATTTT.

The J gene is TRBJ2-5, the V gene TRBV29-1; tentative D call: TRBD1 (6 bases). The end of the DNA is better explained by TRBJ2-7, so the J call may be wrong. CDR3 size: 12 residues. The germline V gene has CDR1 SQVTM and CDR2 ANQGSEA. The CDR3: CSVGAGADEQYF. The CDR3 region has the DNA TGCAGCGTTGGGGCAGGGGCGGACGAGCAGTACTTC.